The T cell receptor (beta chain) described here comes from a study of blood T cells in healthy people across ages. The length of the CDR3 is 17 residues. V shed 7 bases, J shed 5 bases, and the junction held 14 bases outside the gene matches. The germline V gene encodes CDR1 LNHDA and CDR2 SQIVND (reference sequence). Combining a sample-barcoded 5' primer with a J-beta primer mix, a second PCR ran for about 7 to 12 cycles. TCRdb independently ran MiXCR on the 5' RACE reads; one entry per CDR3 protein. The sample records 550,000 to 700,000 distinct CDR3 sequences, 27% being singletons. For this clonotype: Its antigen is currently unknown.

Whole-study findings and limits: Diversity of TCR beta correlated strongly with naive T cell percentage.

Donors were systemically healthy Caucasian individuals from Russia aged about 6 to 95 years. The rearrangement joins TRBV19 to TRBJ2-3; 11 nucleotides line up with TRBD2. The sequenced sample was blood. This sequence originates from a woman in her 70s in good health. CDR3 residues: CASKSLAGGPSGDTQYF. The CDR3 DNA reads as TGTGCCAGTAAATCGTTAGCGGGGGGGCCAAGTGGAGATACGCAGTATTTT.